The sequence of this T cell receptor beta chain was determined in a study of shared clonotypes between healthy human individuals. Study results and limitations: Several donors held approximately 4.6% of naive CD4 clonotypes in common.

The germline gives CDR1 MDHEN, CDR2 SYDVKM. The CDR3 runs to 15 residues. V shed 5 bases and J 8 bases; nucleotides not matched to a gene: 11. Sequenced by immunoSEQ multiplex PCR; TCRdb stores in-frame clones only, minus some. The data show about 2.5 million clones, with 92% seen just once and approximately 0.4% held by the top ten. This clone was counted once. Its target is unknown. CD4+ cells were split into CD45RA+ naive and CD45RA-negative memory subsets. The sequenced sample was naive CD4+ T cells from PBMCs. Regarding subset: CD45RA+ positively selected. This receptor was identified in a man aged 18 to 30 in good health. Some clones in this sample may be carry-over from other donors' samples. V and J are TRBV28 and TRBJ2-1, with 8 bases matching TRBD2. The CDR3 sequence is CASSTGTRMEDEQFF. The CDR3 bases are TGTGCCAGCAGTACTGGGACTAGGATGGAGGATGAGCAGTTCTTC.